The rows below give T cell receptor beta chains drawn from one sample of a study of intratumoral heterogeneity in liver cancer. The data were produced by immunoSEQ multiplex PCR, yet TCRdb's version contains in-frame clones alone and is incomplete. This table holds about 6,200 clones, 60% to 75% found once. The source was tumor tissue, collected before any cancer treatment. These receptors came from a woman between 70 and 85 years old with hepatocellular carcinoma. Each CDR3 is given with its conserved first and last residue. The D gene is left open where the match is weak. Size values are once, few and many counts, or a class for expanded clones, and some rows have none.

J: TRBJ1-6; size: few; D: NA; V: TRBV5-3; DNA: TGTGCCAGAAGCTTGACCCGGACAGTGGGGTGCAATTCACCCCTCCACTTT; CDR3: CARSLTRTVGCNSPLHF
J: TRBJ2-1; size: NA; D: TRBD2; V: TRBV7-3; DNA: TGTGCCAGCAGCTTAAAGGGACTAGCGTCAAGCTCCTACAATGAGCAGTTCTTC; CDR3: CASSLKGLASSSYNEQFF
J: TRBJ2-1; size: NA; D: TRBD2; V: TRBV19; DNA: TGTGCCAGTAGTGCCGGGACTAGACGCAATGAGCAGTTCTTC; CDR3: CASSAGTRRNEQFF
J: TRBJ2-7; size: NA; D: NA; V: TRBV7-8; DNA: TGTGCCAGCAGCTTAGATCGGCGGCTCGACGAGCAGTACTTC; CDR3: CASSLDRRLDEQYF
J: TRBJ1-2; size: NA; D: NA; V: TRBV2; DNA: TGTGCCAGCAGTGGTCAGGGTTCGGCACCTATCGGCTACACCTTC; CDR3: CASSGQGSAPIGYTF
J: TRBJ2-7; size: NA; D: NA; V: TRBV19; DNA: TGTGCCAGTAGCTCCACGGGGAGCTCCTACGAGCAGTACTTC; CDR3: CASSSTGSSYEQYF
J: TRBJ1-1; size: NA; D: TRBD1; V: TRBV7-9; DNA: TGTGCCAGCAGCGTGAGACAGGGGGGCACTGAAGCTTTCTTT; CDR3: CASSVRQGGTEAFF
J: TRBJ2-5; size: NA; D: NA; V: TRBV5-1; DNA: TGCGCCAGCAGGGGGACTCCTCAAGAGACCCAGTACTTC; CDR3: CASRGTPQETQYF
J: TRBJ2-3; size: NA; D: TRBD2; V: TRBV6-2/TRBV6-3; DNA: TGTGCCAGCAGTTACTTCATGACTAGCGGGGGCACAGATACGCAGTATTTT; CDR3: CASSYFMTSGGTDTQYF
J: TRBJ2-7; size: NA; D: TRBD2; V: TRBV5-1; DNA: TGCGCCAGCAGCTTGGGGACTAGATCCTCCGAGCAGTACTTC; CDR3: CASSLGTRSSEQYF
J: TRBJ1-1; size: NA; D: TRBD1; V: TRBV14; DNA: TGTGCCAGCAGCCGGGACAGGGGGATGAACACTGAAGCTTTCTTT; CDR3: CASSRDRGMNTEAFF
J: TRBJ2-1; size: NA; D: NA; V: TRBV6-1; DNA: TGTGCCAGCAGTGAAATGGGGGTGGGGTACAATGAGCAGTTCTTC; CDR3: CASSEMGVGYNEQFF
J: TRBJ1-3; size: NA; D: NA; V: TRBV28; DNA: TGTGCCAGCAGTCGCCACAATCCCCGGGACACCCGAAACACCATATATTTT; CDR3: CASSRHNPRDTRNTIYF
J: TRBJ1-3; size: NA; D: NA; V: TRBV6-1; DNA: TGTGCCAGCAGTGAAGCGCTTCCGGCAGGGTCTGGAAACACCATATATTTT; CDR3: CASSEALPAGSGNTIYF
J: TRBJ2-5; size: NA; D: NA; V: TRBV16; DNA: TGTGCCAGCAGCCAATCGGTGGAGACCCAGTACTTC; CDR3: CASSQSVETQYF
J: TRBJ2-6; size: NA; D: NA; V: TRBV19; DNA: TGTGCCAGTACCCCTCCCGGGGCGACGGCCAACGTCCTGACTTTC; CDR3: CASTPPGATANVLTF
J: TRBJ2-7; size: NA; D: NA; V: TRBV27; DNA: TGTGCCAGCAGTTTATTGTGGGACGACTACGAGCAGTACTTC; CDR3: CASSLLWDDYEQYF
J: TRBJ1-1; size: NA; D: NA; V: TRBV6-6; DNA: TGTGCCAGCATTCTGATCATGAACACTGAAGCTTTCTTT; CDR3: CASILIMNTEAFF
J: TRBJ1-2; size: NA; D: NA; V: TRBV5-6; DNA: TGTGCCAGCAGCTTGTCCCTCCCGACCGCTTATGGCTACACCTTC; CDR3: CASSLSLPTAYGYTF
J: TRBJ1-5; size: NA; D: NA; V: TRBV6-1; DNA: TGTGCCAGCAGTGAAGCGAGCCAAAATCAGCCCCAGCATTTT; CDR3: CASSEASQNQPQHF
J: TRBJ2-3; size: NA; D: TRBD2; V: TRBV30; DNA: TGTGCCTGGAGTGTAAGGCTAGCGGGGAATACGCAGTATTTT; CDR3: CAWSVRLAGNTQYF
J: TRBJ1-5; size: NA; D: NA; V: TRBV19; DNA: TGTGCCAGTAGGCGAAAGGAGGGGGGTAGTCAGCCCCAGCATTTT; CDR3: CASRRKEGGSQPQHF
J: TRBJ2-1; size: NA; D: NA; V: TRBV7-9; DNA: TGTGCCAGCAGCTCGGAGGGACCGTACAATGAGCAGTTCTTC; CDR3: CASSSEGPYNEQFF
J: TRBJ2-5; size: few; D: NA; V: TRBV7-9; DNA: TGTGCCAGCAGCCTCTTGGCGCAAGAAGAGACCCAGTACTTC; CDR3: CASSLLAQEETQYF
J: TRBJ2-3; size: once; D: NA; V: TRBV5-1; DNA: TGCGCCAGCAGCTTGTCGGGAGAAGGAGATACGCAGTATTTT; CDR3: CASSLSGEGDTQYF
J: TRBJ2-7; size: medium-sized; D: NA; V: TRBV3-1/TRBV3-2; DNA: TGTGCCAGCAGCCAAACGGGATACGAGCAGTACTTC; CDR3: CASSQTGYEQYF
J: TRBJ2-5; size: NA; D: NA; V: TRBV5-1; DNA: TGCGCCAGCAGCTTTCATCCCCAAGAGACCCAGTACTTC; CDR3: CASSFHPQETQYF
J: TRBJ2-1; size: NA; D: TRBD2; V: TRBV28; DNA: TGTGCCAGCACTCTAGCGGGAGGGTGGAATGAGCAGTTCTTC; CDR3: CASTLAGGWNEQFF
J: TRBJ2-1; size: NA; D: NA; V: TRBV7-2; DNA: TGTGCCAGCAGCTTAATCAGGGGCGCTGAGCAGTTCTTC; CDR3: CASSLIRGAEQFF
J: TRBJ1-1; size: NA; D: NA; V: TRBV20-1; DNA: TGCAGTGCTAGTGGGGGAAACACTGAAGCTTTCTTT; CDR3: CSASGGNTEAFF
J: TRBJ2-7; size: NA; D: NA; V: TRBV10-2; DNA: TGCGCCAGCGCCCGGGGTCCCTCCTACGAGCAGTACTTC; CDR3: CASARGPSYEQYF
J: TRBJ1-6; size: NA; D: NA; V: TRBV27; DNA: TGTGCCAGCAACCCGGGGTACTCCTATAATTCACCCCTCCACTTT; CDR3: CASNPGYSYNSPLHF
J: TRBJ2-7; size: NA; D: TRBD2; V: TRBV5-1; DNA: TGCGCCAGCAGCCGCGGACTAGCGGGCTACGAGCAGTACTTC; CDR3: CASSRGLAGYEQYF
J: TRBJ2-7; size: NA; D: TRBD1; V: TRBV9; DNA: TGTGCCAGCAGCGTAGGTCGGGGACAGGGGCGGGATGACTACGAGCAGTACTTC; CDR3: CASSVGRGQGRDDYEQYF
J: TRBJ2-3; size: NA; D: NA; V: TRBV6-5; DNA: TGTGCCAGCAGTTACTCATGGGGGAGATCAGATACGCAGTATTTT; CDR3: CASSYSWGRSDTQYF
J: TRBJ1-1; size: NA; D: NA; V: TRBV5-6; DNA: TGTGCCAGCATCTCCTCAATGAACACTGAAGCTTTCTTT; CDR3: CASISSMNTEAFF
J: TRBJ1-5; size: NA; D: TRBD1; V: TRBV27; DNA: TGTGCCAGCAGGAGGGTCGGACAGGGAGATCAGCCCCAGCATTTT; CDR3: CASRRVGQGDQPQHF